These 22 T cell receptor beta chains originate from one sample sequenced in a study of blood T cells in healthy people across ages. A J-beta primer mix and a sample-barcoded 5' primer were used in a second PCR of roughly 7 to 12 cycles. One entry per CDR3 protein results from TCRdb running MiXCR on the 5' RACE reads. Among some 1.6 million distinct CDR3 sequences listed, about 31% were seen once. The sequenced sample consisted of blood. The receptors stem from a woman in her 30s in good health.

This clonotype was counted only a few times. The chain is built from TRBV21-1 and TRBJ2-5; TRBD2, the table's D call, lacks a check against the DNA. TRBV21-1 is tagged as a pseudogene. This CDR3 has 15 residues. The CDR3, as DNA: TGTGCCAGCAGCAAAGTCAGCGGGGAGGAAGAGACCCAGTACTTC. Protein product: CASSKVSGEEETQYF.

This rearrangement joins TRBV20-1 to TRBJ1-1, with D maybe TRBD1 (6 bases). Germline assignment: CDR1 DFQATT and CDR2 SNEGSKA (reference sequence). V was pared by 5 bases and J by 6 bases, with 25 bases between. This CDR3 spans 16 amino acids. CDR3 nucleotides: TGCAGTGCTGCGGGTTTGGGGGCTTGGCTTCGCGCTGAAGCTTTCTTT. Encoded protein: CSAAGLGAWLRAEAFF.

This clonotype was detected only a few times. This chain links TRBV11-2 with TRBJ2-1; 13 nucleotides match TRBD2. The CDR3 is 18 residues long. From germline, CDR1 is SGHAT and CDR2 FQNNGV. Trimming at V came to 1 base and at J to 6 bases, leaving 9 bases not matched to a gene. CDR3 sequence (DNA): TGTGCCAGCAGCTTAGCACGGGGGGGACTAGCGGGATTCAATGAGCAGTTCTTC. This gives the protein CASSLARGGLAGFNEQFF.

This clonotype showed up just a few times. The chain has TRBV6-1 and TRBJ2-5, with 13 bases matching TRBD2. With V trimmed by 8 bases and J by 12 bases, 18 bases remained unmatched. Germline V gene sequence: CDR1 MNHNS, CDR2 SASEGT. CDR3 size: 16 residues. The CDR3 DNA reads TGTGCCAGCCTAAACACGGGACTAGCGGGACCCAAACGGGAGTACTTC. The encoded protein is CASLNTGLAGPKREYF.

Ten or more counts support this clonotype. The V gene is TRBV7-9, the J gene TRBJ2-1, with TRBD2 matching 7 bases. The junction had 17 bases not matched to a gene; V was cut back by 4 bases and J by 8 bases. This CDR3 has 17 amino acids. The germline V gene encodes CDR1 SEHNR and CDR2 FQNEAQ (reference sequence). The CDR3 spells CASSSPRELAVVHEQFF. CDR3 coding DNA: TGTGCCAGCAGCTCCCCGCGGGAGCTAGCGGTGGTCCATGAGCAGTTCTTC.

V usage is TRBV27 and J usage is TRBJ2-2; 9 bases agree with TRBD1. The CDR3 contains 15 residues. The J segment lost 5 bases and the V segment lost 6 bases, leaving 7 bases of the junction unmatched. Germline V gene sequence: CDR1 MNHEY, CDR2 SMNVEV (reference sequence). DNA for the CDR3: TGTGCCAGCAGCCGACAGGGGGGTTATACCGGGGAGCTGTTTTTT. Encoded protein: CASSRQGGYTGELFF.

About this clonotype itself: The junction does not match germline at one end; this may be a read error. The chain joins TRBV9 to TRBJ2-4, with D perhaps matching TRBD2 (6 bases). The CDR3 totals 14 residues. Germline V CDR1 and CDR2: SGDLS, YYNGEE. In DNA form, the CDR3 reads TGTGCCAGCAGACTGACACTAGCCATAAACATTCAGTACTTC. Its protein product is CASRLTLAINIQYF.

This clonotype came up a few times. The V gene is TRBV25-1, the J gene TRBJ2-7; 7 bases map to TRBD1. Germline V gene sequence: CDR1 MGHDK, CDR2 SYGVNS. The CDR3 is 16 amino acids. Trimming removed 3 bases from V and 1 base from J; junction bases left unmatched: 9. CDR3 nucleotides: TGTGCCAGCAGTGAGATGCAGGGGGATTATTCCTACGAGCAGTACTTC. Residues: CASSEMQGDYSYEQYF.

The chain links TRBV20-1 to TRBJ1-5; TRBD1 might be the D (5 bases). Trimming took off 3 bases at V and 0 bases at J, with 9 bases between the two ends. Germline assignment: CDR1 DFQATT and CDR2 SNEGSKA (reference sequence). This CDR3 has 14 residues. CDR3 nucleotides: TGCAGTGCTAGGTCGGGGGATAGCAATCAGCCCCAGCATTTT. Translating it yields CSARSGDSNQPQHF.

In its sample, this clonotype was seen a few times. This CDR3 reads CASSPLGGYEQFF. The DNA of the CDR3 is TGTGCCAGCAGCCCCCTGGGTGGTTATGAGCAGTTCTTC. The chain recombines TRBV28 with TRBJ2-1; D gene uncertain. This CDR3 contains 13 residues. The V gene's germline CDR1 is MDHEN and CDR2 SYDVKM. V was cut by 6 bases and J by 8 bases, with 14 bases left in between.

The chain uses TRBV3-1 and TRBJ1-1; D not certain. This CDR3 has 14 amino acids. Germline loops: CDR1 LGHDT, CDR2 YNNKEL (reference sequence). Between the trimmed V and J ends, which lost 5 bases and 0 bases, there was a span of 10 bases. The CDR3 nucleotides are TGTGCCAGCAGCAATAACTCCCTGAACACTGAAGCTTTCTTT. Translation gives CASSNNSLNTEAFF.

This clonotype has more than one count but fewer than ten. V gene TRBV4-1 combines with J gene TRBJ2-1; possible D gene TRBD1, 6 bases. Trimming removed 5 bases from V and 7 bases from J, with 15 bases in between. In germline, CDR1 is MGHRA, CDR2 YSYEKL. The CDR3 spans 14 residues. The CDR3 DNA follows: TGCGCCAGCAGCACCCGGGACAATGTGAATGAGCAGTTCTTC. This encodes CASSTRDNVNEQFF.

J is TRBJ2-5 and V is TRBV6-1, with 8 bases identical to TRBD2. The CDR3 sequence is 13 residues long. V gave up 6 bases and J gave up 11 bases; unmatched junction bases: 11. Germline CDR1 MNHNS, CDR2 SASEGT. CDR3: CASRVAGPGEQYF. In DNA, the CDR3 is TGTGCCAGCAGGGTAGCGGGACCCGGGGAGCAGTACTTC.

The sample holds many counts of this clonotype. A junction end diverges from the germline sequence, so it may reflect a read error. The chain links TRBV5-1 to TRBJ2-3, with TRBD2 matching over 9 bases. This CDR3 contains 15 residues. Germline V gene sequence: CDR1 SGHRS, CDR2 YFSETQ. This chain's CDR3 is CASSLERGGTDTQYF. The CDR3 region has the DNA TGTGCCAGCAGTTTGGAGCGGGGGGGCACAGATACGCAGTATTTT.

This clonotype was counted only a few times. This chain connects TRBV7-9 to TRBJ2-7; 9 nucleotides match TRBD1. Unmatched junction bases numbered 9, after V lost 4 bases and J lost 5 bases. Germline V gene sequence: CDR1 SEHNR, CDR2 FQNEAQ (reference sequence). The CDR3 spans 15 residues. DNA of the CDR3: TGTGCCAGCAGCTCCCGCGGGACAGGGTCAGACGAGCAGTACTTC. Amino acids: CASSSRGTGSDEQYF.

The CDR3 loop is CASSGEMGRYEQYF. CDR3 in DNA: TGTGCCAGCAGCGGCGAAATGGGGAGGTACGAGCAGTACTTC. The chain carries TRBV11-2 and TRBJ2-7, with D perhaps TRBD2 (6 bases). CDR3 size: 14 residues. Between the trimmed V and J ends, which lost 5 bases and 4 bases, there was a span of 15 bases. Germline values: CDR1 SGHAT, CDR2 FQNNGV.

This clonotype was observed a few times. J is TRBJ2-1 and V is TRBV25-1; 8 nucleotides align to TRBD1. The CDR3 covers 17 residues. V dropped 5 bases and J dropped 8; count of bases not matched to a gene: 17. CDR1 is MGHDK and CDR2 is SYGVNS in the germline V gene. The CDR3 nucleotides read TGTGCCAGCAGTTCCCAGGGGCGGGCAGGGGGCCGCCATGAGCAGTTCTTC. Translation gives CASSSQGRAGGRHEQFF.

On this clonotype: It may be a read error: a sequence one base away is much more abundant. The V call is TRBV29-1, the J call TRBJ2-5; 9 bases agree with TRBD1. The CDR3 contains 12 residues. The germline CDR1 and CDR2 sequences are SQVTM and ANQGSEA. The trim removed 7 bases at V and 13 bases at J, leaving 13 bases unmatched. CDR3 DNA sequence: TGCAGCGCCGGGACAGGGAGCTACGAGCGGTACTTC. Its protein is CSAGTGSYERYF.

This clonotype was seen ten or more times. The V call is TRBV6-2 or TRBV6-3, the J call TRBJ2-1, with 7 nucleotides matching TRBD1. Trimming cost V 7 bases and J 9 bases; bases outside gene matches: 12. There are 14 residues in the CDR3. CDR1 is MNHEY, CDR2 SVGEGT, per germline. CDR3 protein: CASTYRQGTIEQFF. The CDR3, as DNA: TGTGCCAGCACCTACCGACAGGGTACGATTGAGCAGTTCTTC.

The rearrangement links TRBV29-1 to TRBJ1-1, with 8 bases aligning to TRBD1. V trimming: 6 bases; J trimming: 6 bases; junction bases outside the gene matches: 9. Germline CDR1 is SQVTM and CDR2 is ANQGSEA. The CDR3 covers 13 residues. The CDR3 loop reads CSVGQGRFAEAFF. CDR3 in DNA: TGCAGCGTCGGACAGGGTCGGTTTGCTGAAGCTTTCTTT.

The genes are TRBV12-1 and TRBJ2-6. TRBV12-1 represents a pseudogene. The CDR3 runs to 14 residues. CDR3 region: CASSELPGANVLTF. The CDR3 DNA is TGTGCCAGCAGCGAGCTCCCTGGGGCCAACGTCCTGACTTTC.

This clonotype has a count of ten or more. The J gene is TRBJ2-7, the V gene TRBV7-9; a possible D gene is TRBD1 (5 bases). The CDR3 has 14 amino acids. Germline CDR1 and CDR2: SEHNR and FQNEAQ (reference sequence). V was shortened by 5 bases and J by 3 bases, with 14 bases between the two germline ends. The CDR3 protein is CASSPPGQNYEQYF. The CDR3 DNA follows: TGTGCCAGCAGCCCGCCAGGACAAAACTACGAGCAGTACTTC.